This TCR beta chain was obtained from a study of breast tumors, draining lymph nodes, adjacent tissues. The CDR3 runs 14 residues. V gave up 6 bases and J gave up 1 base, with 7 bases separating them. Axillary draining lymph nodes of breast cancer patients supplied the node samples. In the case of this clonotype: Its antigen is as yet unknown.

Using its own MiXCR run on the multiplex PCR reads, TCRdb lists one record per CDR3 protein. The sample yields some 150,000 distinct CDR3 sequences, about 22% seen once. General study points: Compared with lymph nodes, tumors were less diverse; compared with nontumor tissue, more.

The clonotype originates from a female donor with breast cancer. Some clones in this sample may be carry-over from other donors' samples. This chain connects TRBV12-3 or TRBV12-4 to TRBJ2-6, with D unclear. Sample: axillary lymph node tissue. This chain's CDR3 is CASRVVSGANVLTF. DNA of the CDR3: TGTGCCAGCAGAGTGGTATCTGGGGCCAACGTCCTGACTTTC.